The source of this T cell receptor beta chain is a study of blood T cell repertoires in COVID-19. Overall study: Acute-phase and convalescent COVID-19 samples originated in the United States, Italy and Spain.

In the study's own analysis: Scientists estimated how many nucleated cells there were by amplifying reference gene primers. The method was immunoSEQ multiplex PCR; TCRdb's version includes in-frame clones alone and lacks a portion of them. V and J calls and clone size come straight from that table; D and trimming were deduced from the DNA. The sample contains under 170,000 clones, approximately 88% of which appear only once. The sample taken for sequencing was peripheral blood. The TCR was taken from a man in his sixties or seventies with acute or convalescent COVID-19.

For the CDR3, the DNA is TGTGCCAGCAGCATCCGACTAGCGGGAGGCGTCGACGAGCAGTACTTC. Its protein is CASSIRLAGGVDEQYF. The V and J genes are TRBV5-4 and TRBJ2-7, with 13 bases aligning to TRBD2. V gave up 4 bases and J gave up 5 bases; unmatched junction bases: 9. This CDR3 is built from 16 residues. The germline V gene has CDR1 SGHNT and CDR2 YYREEE (reference sequence).